This entry lists 9 T cell receptor beta chains sequenced from one sample in a study of cytomegalovirus exposure and HLA in healthy donors. Both 60 Vbeta primers and 13 Jbeta primers went into the PCR. Only in-frame clones appear in the TCRdb table, and some are missing; sequencing was by immunoSEQ multiplex PCR. This table holds about 110,000 clones, approximately 70% found once. Sequenced sample: PBMCs. These receptors were obtained from a young man in good health and CMV-seropositive.

The chain is built from TRBV2 and TRBJ2-3, with 13 bases lining up with TRBD2. The CDR3 contains 18 residues. V lost 5 bases and J lost 1; bases outside the gene matches: 9. Germline values: CDR1 SNHLY, CDR2 FYNNEI. The CDR3, as DNA: TGTGCCAGCAGTTCGACTAGCGGGGGGAGGGTGGGCACAGATACGCAGTATTTT. Translating it yields CASSSTSGGRVGTDTQYF.

The chain joins TRBV6-5 to TRBJ1-2, with D perhaps matching TRBD1 (5 bases). CDR3 length: 15 amino acids. Trimming removed 10 bases from V and 5 bases from J, with 23 bases in between. Looked up from germline, CDR1 is MNHEY and CDR2 is SVGAGI. CDR3 in DNA: TGTGCCATCGCTACGATGGGATTGACAGCGTATGGCTACACCTTC. Encoded protein: CAIATMGLTAYGYTF.

The chain joins TRBV19 to TRBJ1-4; D not certain. V was clipped by 4 bases and J by 7 bases, with 7 bases between them. This CDR3 is 12 amino acids long. Per germline, CDR1 LNHDA and CDR2 SQIVND (reference sequence). The CDR3 DNA reads as TGTGCCAGTAGTACGACGGGTGAAAAACTGTTTTTT. As protein: CASSTTGEKLFF.

The chain combines TRBV5-4 with TRBJ2-1; 12 bases match TRBD2. The CDR3 runs to 16 residues. V lost 3 bases, J lost 7 bases, and 8 bases stayed unmatched. The V gene's germline CDR1 is SGHNT and CDR2 YYREEE (reference sequence). CDR3 DNA sequence: TGTGCCAGCAGCTCCCTAGGGCTAGCGGGGGGGAATGAGCAGTTCTTC. Translating gives CASSSLGLAGGNEQFF.

The CDR3 nucleotides read TGCGCCAGCAGCTCCAAATCGGGGGGCACAGATACGCAGTATTTT. It encodes CASSSKSGGTDTQYF. This sequence joins TRBV5-1 and TRBJ2-3; a weak D match, TRBD2 (6 bases). Trimming left V 3 bases short and J 1 base short, with 12 bases between. The CDR3 loop spans 15 amino acids. CDR1 SGHRS and CDR2 YFSETQ come from the germline V gene. Full variable domain (rest looked up from reference TRBV5-1 and TRBJ2-3): KAGVTQTPRYLIKTRGQQVTLSCSPISGHRSVSWYQQTPGQGLQFLFEYFSETQRNKGNFPGRFSGRQFSNSRSEMNVSTLELGDSALYLCASSSKSGGTDTQYFGPGTRLTVL.

This chain connects TRBV7-2 to TRBJ1-2; D is perhaps TRBD1 (6 bases). CDR3 size: 14 residues. Trimming left V 1 base short and J 7 bases short, with 13 bases between. Per germline, CDR1 SGHTA and CDR2 FQGNSA. CDR3 loop: CASSLDGTMGGYTF. The DNA of the CDR3 is TGTGCCAGCAGCTTAGATGGGACAATGGGTGGCTACACCTTC.

This rearrangement joins TRBV28 to TRBJ1-5; D is possibly TRBD1 (6 bases). The CDR3 contains 14 residues. V gave up 8 bases and J gave up 2 bases, with 13 bases separating them. Germline V lookup: CDR1 MDHEN, CDR2 SYDVKM. The CDR3 protein is CASRRGGRNQPQHF. CDR3 DNA sequence: TGTGCCAGCCGAAGAGGGGGACGCAATCAGCCCCAGCATTTT. The full variable domain, completed using reference TRBV28 and TRBJ1-5, is DVKVTQSSRYLVKRTGEKVFLECVQDMDHENMFWYRQDPGLGLRLIYFSYDVKMKEKGDIPEGYSVSREKKERFSLILESASTNQTSMYLCASRRGGRNQPQHFGDGTRLSIL.

This chain links TRBV2 with TRBJ2-5, with 9 nucleotides matching TRBD2. V dropped 4 bases and J dropped 5; count of bases not matched to a gene: 8. The CDR3 is 15 residues long. Germline assignment: CDR1 SNHLY and CDR2 FYNNEI. CDR3 protein: CASSVAASGVETQYF. The CDR3 coding sequence is TGTGCCAGCAGTGTGGCGGCTAGCGGGGTGGAGACCCAGTACTTC.

CDR3 residues: CASSPQGHSRRGQYF. The CDR3 DNA reads as TGTGCCAGCAGTCCCCAGGGACACTCCCGAAGGGGGCAGTACTTC. The V call is TRBV6-5, the J call TRBJ2-7, with TRBD1 as a possible D gene (6 bases). The CDR3 is 15 amino acids. Germline V CDR1 and CDR2: MNHEY, SVGAGI. Trimming removed 5 bases at V and 9 bases at J, with 23 bases between.